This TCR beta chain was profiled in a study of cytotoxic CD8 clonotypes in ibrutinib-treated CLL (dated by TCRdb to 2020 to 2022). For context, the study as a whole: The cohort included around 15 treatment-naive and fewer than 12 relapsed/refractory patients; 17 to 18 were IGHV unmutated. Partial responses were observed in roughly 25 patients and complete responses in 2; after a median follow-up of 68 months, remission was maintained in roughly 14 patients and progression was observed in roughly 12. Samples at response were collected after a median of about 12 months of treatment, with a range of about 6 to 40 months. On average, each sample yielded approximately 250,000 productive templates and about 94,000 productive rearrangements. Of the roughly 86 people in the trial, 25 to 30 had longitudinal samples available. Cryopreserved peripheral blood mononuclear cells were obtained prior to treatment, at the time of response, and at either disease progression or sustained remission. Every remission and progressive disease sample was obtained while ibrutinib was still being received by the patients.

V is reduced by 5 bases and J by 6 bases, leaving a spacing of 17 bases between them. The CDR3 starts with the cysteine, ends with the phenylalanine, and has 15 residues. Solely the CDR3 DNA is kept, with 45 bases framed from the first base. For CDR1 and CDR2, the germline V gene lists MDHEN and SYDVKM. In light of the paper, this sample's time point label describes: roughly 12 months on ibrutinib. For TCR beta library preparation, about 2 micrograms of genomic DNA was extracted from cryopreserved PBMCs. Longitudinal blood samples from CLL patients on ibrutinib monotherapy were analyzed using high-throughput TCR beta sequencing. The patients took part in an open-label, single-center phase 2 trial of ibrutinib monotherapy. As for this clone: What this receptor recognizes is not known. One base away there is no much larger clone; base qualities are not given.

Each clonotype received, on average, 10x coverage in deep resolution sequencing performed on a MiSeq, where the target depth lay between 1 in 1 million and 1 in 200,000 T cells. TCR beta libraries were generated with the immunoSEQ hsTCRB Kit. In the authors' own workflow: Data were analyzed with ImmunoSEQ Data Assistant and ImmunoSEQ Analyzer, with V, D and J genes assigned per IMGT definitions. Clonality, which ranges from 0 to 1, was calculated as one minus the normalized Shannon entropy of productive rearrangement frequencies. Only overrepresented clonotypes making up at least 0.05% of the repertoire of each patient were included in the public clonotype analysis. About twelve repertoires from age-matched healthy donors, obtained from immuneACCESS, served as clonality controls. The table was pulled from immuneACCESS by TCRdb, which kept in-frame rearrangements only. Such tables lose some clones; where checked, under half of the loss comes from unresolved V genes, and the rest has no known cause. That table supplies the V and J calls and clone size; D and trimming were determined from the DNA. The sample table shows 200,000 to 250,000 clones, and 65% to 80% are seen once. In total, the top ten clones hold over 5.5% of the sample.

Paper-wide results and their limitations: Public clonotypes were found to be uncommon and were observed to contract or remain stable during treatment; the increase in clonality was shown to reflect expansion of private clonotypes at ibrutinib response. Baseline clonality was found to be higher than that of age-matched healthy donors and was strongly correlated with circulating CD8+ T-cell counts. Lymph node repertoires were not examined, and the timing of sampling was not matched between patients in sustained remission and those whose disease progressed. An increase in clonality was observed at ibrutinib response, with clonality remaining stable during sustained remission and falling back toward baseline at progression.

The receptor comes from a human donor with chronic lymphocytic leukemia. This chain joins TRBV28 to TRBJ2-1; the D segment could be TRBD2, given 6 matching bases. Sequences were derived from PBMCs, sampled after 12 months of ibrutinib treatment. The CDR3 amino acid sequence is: CASSGGTATANEQFF. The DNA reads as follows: TGTGCCAGCAGTGGAGGGACTGCAACGGCCAATGAGCAGTTCTTC.